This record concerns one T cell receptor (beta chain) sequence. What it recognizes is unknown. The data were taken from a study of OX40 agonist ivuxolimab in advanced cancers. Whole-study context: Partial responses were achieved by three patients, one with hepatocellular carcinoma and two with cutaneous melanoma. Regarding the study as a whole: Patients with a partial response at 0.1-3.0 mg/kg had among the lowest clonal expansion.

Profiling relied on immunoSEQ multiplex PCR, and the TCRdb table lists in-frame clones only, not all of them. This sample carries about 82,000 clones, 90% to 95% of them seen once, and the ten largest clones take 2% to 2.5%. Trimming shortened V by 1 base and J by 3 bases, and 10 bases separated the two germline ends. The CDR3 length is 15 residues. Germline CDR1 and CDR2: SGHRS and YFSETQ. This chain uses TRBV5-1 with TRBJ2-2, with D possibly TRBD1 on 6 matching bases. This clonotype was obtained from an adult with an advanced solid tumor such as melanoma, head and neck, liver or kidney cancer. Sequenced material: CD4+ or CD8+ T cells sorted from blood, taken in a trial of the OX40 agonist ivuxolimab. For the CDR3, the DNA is TGCGCCAGCAGCTTGACAGGGCGGGACACCGGGGAGCTGTTTTTT. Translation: CASSLTGRDTGELFF. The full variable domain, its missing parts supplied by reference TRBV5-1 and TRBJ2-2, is KAGVTQTPRYLIKTRGQQVTLSCSPISGHRSVSWYQQTPGQGLQFLFEYFSETQRNKGNFPGRFSGRQFSNSRSEMNVSTLELGDSALYLCASSLTGRDTGELFFGEGSRLTVL.